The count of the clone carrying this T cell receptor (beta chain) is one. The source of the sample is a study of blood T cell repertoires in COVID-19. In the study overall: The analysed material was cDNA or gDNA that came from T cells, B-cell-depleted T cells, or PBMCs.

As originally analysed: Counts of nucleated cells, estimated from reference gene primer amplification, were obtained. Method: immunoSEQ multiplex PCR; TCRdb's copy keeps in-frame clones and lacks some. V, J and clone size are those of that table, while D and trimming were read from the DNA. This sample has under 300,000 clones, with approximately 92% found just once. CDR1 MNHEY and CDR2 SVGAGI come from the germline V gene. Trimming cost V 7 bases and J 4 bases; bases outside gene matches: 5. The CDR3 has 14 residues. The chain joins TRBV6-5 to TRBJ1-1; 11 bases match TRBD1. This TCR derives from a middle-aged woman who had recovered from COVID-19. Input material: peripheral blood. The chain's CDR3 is CASTEGQGGTEAFF. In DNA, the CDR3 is TGTGCCAGCACAGAGGGACAGGGGGGCACTGAAGCTTTCTTT.